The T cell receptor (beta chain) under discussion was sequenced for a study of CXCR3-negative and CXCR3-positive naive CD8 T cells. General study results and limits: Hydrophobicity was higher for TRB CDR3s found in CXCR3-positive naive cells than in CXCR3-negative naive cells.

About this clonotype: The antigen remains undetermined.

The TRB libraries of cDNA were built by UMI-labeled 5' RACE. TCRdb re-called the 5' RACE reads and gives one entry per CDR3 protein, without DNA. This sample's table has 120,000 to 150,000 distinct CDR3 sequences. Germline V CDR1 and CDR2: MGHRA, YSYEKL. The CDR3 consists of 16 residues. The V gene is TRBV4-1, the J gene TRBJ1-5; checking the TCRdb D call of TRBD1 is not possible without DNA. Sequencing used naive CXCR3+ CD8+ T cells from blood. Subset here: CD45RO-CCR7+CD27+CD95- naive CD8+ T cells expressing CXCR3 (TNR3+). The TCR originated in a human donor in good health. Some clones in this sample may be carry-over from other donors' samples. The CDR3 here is CASSQDGGAGNQPQHF.